This T cell receptor (beta chain) comes out of a study of identical twins. All donors were healthy, and all were Caucasian. The CDR3 consists of 14 residues. The ends were cut back, 4 bases at V and 4 bases at J, with 13 bases in the middle. The germline V gene encodes CDR1 SNHLY and CDR2 FYNNEI. This clonotype was counted at least ten times. Its matching antigen is unknown. General study findings and limits: Models underestimated out-of-frame TCR alpha sharing in monozygotic twins. Analyses based on zero insertions could be partly confounded by invariant MAIT and iNKT cells.

Template switching, a step in the protocol, added a universal primer site, and cDNA carried unique molecular identifiers. From the 5' RACE reads, TCRdb called clonotypes with MiXCR, one entry per CDR3 protein. The data contain 250,000 to 350,000 distinct CDR3 sequences, about 8.1% of them singletons. Another study also made use of these data, one on yellow fever vaccine responses in identical twins.

This TCR came from a woman younger than 35 in good health. Input material: memory (CD45RO+) T cells sorted from blood. The chain uses TRBV2 and TRBJ1-1, with D tentatively TRBD1 (5 bases). The CDR3 DNA is TGTGCCAGCAGTGCACAGGCCGGGGGCACTGAAGCTTTCTTT. This encodes CASSAQAGGTEAFF.